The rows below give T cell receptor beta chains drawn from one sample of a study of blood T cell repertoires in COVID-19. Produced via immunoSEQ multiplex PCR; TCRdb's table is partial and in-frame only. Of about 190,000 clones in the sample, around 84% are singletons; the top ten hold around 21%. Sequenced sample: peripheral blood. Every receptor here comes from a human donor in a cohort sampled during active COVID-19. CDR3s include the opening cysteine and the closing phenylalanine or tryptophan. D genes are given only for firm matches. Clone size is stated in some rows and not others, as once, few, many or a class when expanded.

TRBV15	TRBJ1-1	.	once	TGTGCCACCAGCAGAGATCGGCGGGGCACTGAAGCTTTCTTT	CATSRDRRGTEAFF
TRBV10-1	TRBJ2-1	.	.	TGCGCCAGCGTCAGGGATGTTTGGGATGAGCAGTTCTTC	CASVRDVWDEQFF
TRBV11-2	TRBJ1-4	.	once	TGTGCCAGCAGCTTTAGCCGGGATAATGAAAAACTGTTTTTT	CASSFSRDNEKLFF
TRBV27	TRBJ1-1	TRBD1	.	TGTGCCAGCAGTTTAGGGGCAGGGGGGGAAGCTTTCTTT	CASSLGAGGEAFF
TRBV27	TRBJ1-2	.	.	TGTGCCAGCAGTTTCCGAGGAGGAGGAGGCTACACCTTC	CASSFRGGGGYTF
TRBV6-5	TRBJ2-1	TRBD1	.	TGTGCCAGCAGTTACTCCGACAGGGGCTTCGGAAATGAGCAGTTCTTC	CASSYSDRGFGNEQFF
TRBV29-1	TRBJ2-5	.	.	TGCAGAGCGTTATTCCAAGAGACCCAGTACTTC	CRALFQETQYF
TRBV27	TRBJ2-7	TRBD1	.	TGTGCCAGCAGTCCGTGGGACAGGCAGCGGGAGCAGTACTTC	CASSPWDRQREQYF
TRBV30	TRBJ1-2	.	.	TGTGCCTGGAGTAACAAAAGGGGCCCCTATGGCTACACCTTC	CAWSNKRGPYGYTF
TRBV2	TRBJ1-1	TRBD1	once	TGTGCCAGCAGCCTGAGTATGGACAGGCCATTGAACACTGAAGCTTTCTTT	CASSLSMDRPLNTEAFF
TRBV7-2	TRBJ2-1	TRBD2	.	TGTGCCAGCAGTTTAGCGGGGGGGAATGAGCAGTTCTTC	CASSLAGGNEQFF
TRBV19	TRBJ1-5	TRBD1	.	TGTGCCAGTAGTCCGACAGGGGGCATTCAGCCCCAGCATTTT	CASSPTGGIQPQHF